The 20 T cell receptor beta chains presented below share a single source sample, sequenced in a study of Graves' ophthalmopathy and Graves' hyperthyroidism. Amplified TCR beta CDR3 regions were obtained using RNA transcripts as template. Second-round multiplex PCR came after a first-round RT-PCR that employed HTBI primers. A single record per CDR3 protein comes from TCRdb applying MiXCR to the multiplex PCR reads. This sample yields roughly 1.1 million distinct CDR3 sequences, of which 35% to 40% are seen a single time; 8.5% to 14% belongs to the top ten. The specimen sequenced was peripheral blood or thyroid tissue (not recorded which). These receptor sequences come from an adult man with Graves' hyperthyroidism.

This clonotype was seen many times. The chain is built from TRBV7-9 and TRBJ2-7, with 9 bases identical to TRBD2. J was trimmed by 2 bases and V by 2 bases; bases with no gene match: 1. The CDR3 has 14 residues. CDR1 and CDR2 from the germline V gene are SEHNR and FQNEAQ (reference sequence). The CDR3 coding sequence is TGTGCCAGCAGCTTACCTAGCGGGACCTACGAGCAGTACTTC. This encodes CASSLPSGTYEQYF.

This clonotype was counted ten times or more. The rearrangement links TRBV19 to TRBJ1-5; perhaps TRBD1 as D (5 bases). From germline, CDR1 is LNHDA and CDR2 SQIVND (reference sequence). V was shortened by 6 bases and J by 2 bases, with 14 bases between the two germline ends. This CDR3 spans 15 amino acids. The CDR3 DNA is TGTGCCAGTAGCCACGCAATGGGGGGCAATCAGCCCCAGCATTTT. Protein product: CASSHAMGGNQPQHF.

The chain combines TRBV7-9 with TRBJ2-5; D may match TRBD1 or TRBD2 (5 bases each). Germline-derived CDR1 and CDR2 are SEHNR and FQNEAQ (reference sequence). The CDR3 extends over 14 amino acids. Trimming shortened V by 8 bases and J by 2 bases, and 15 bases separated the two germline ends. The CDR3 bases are TGTGCCAGCCTAAAAGGGACCTTACAAGAGACCCAGTACTTC. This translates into CASLKGTLQETQYF.

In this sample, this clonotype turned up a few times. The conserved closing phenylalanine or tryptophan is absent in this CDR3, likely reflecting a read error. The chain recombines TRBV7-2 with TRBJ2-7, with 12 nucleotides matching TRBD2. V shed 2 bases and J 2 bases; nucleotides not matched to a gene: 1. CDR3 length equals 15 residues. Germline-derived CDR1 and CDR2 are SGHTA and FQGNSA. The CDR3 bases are TGTGCCAGCAGCTTATGGACTAGCGGGGCCTACGAGCAGTACCTC. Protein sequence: CASSLWTSGAYEQYL.

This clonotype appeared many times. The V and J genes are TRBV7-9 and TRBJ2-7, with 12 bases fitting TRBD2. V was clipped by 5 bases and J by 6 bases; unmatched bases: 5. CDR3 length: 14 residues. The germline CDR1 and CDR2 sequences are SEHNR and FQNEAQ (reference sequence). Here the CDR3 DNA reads TGTGCCAGCAGCCGTCTAGCGGGAGGGCCCGAGCAGTACTTC. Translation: CASSRLAGGPEQYF.

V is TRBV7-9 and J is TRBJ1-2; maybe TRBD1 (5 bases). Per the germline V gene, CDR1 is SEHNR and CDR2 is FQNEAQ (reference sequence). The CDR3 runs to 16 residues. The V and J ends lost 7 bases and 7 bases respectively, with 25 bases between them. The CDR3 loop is CASNQDRGRGDGGYTF. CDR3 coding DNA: TGTGCCAGCAACCAAGATCGAGGTCGAGGGGACGGTGGCTACACCTTC.

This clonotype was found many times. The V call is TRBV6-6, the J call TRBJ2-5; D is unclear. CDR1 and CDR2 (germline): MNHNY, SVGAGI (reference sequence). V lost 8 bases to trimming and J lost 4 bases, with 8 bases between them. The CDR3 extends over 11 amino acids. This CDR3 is CASEVGETQYF. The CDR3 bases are TGTGCCAGCGAGGTGGGAGAGACCCAGTACTTC.

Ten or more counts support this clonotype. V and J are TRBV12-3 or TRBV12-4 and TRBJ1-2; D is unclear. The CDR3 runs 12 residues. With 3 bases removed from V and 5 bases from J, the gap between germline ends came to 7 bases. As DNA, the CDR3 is TGTGCCAGCAGTTTTGACGGTTATGGCTACACCTTC. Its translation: CASSFDGYGYTF.

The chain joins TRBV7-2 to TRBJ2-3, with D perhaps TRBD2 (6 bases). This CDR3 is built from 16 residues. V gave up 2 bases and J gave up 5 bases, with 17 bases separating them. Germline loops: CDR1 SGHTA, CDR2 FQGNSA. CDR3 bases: TGTGCCAGCAGCTTAACACCGGGAGTAGGAGGAGATACGCAGTATTTT. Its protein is CASSLTPGVGGDTQYF.

This chain's CDR3 is CASRPYGADNEKLFF. The CDR3 region has the DNA TGTGCCAGCAGACCATATGGGGCCGATAATGAAAAACTGTTTTTT. The chain carries TRBV7-2 and TRBJ1-4, with D possibly being TRBD1 (5 bases). Trimming removed 6 bases from V and 4 bases from J, with 15 bases in between. The CDR3 contains 15 residues. Germline CDR1 reads SGHTA; CDR2 reads FQGNSA.

CDR3 coding DNA: TGCAGCGTTCGCCCTATGGACAGGTTAGAGACCCAGTACTTC. Translation: CSVRPMDRLETQYF. V usage is TRBV29-1 and J usage is TRBJ2-5, with TRBD1 identical over 7 bases. From germline, CDR1 is SQVTM and CDR2 ANQGSEA. J was trimmed by 4 bases and V by 5 bases; bases with no gene match: 10. This CDR3 region has 14 residues.

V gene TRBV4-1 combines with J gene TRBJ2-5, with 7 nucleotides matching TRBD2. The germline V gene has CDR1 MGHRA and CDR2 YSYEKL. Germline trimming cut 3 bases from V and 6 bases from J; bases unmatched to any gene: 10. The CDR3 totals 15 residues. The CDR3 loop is CASSHEVGGGKTQYF. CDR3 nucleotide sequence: TGCGCCAGCAGCCATGAAGTTGGGGGGGGGAAGACCCAGTACTTC.

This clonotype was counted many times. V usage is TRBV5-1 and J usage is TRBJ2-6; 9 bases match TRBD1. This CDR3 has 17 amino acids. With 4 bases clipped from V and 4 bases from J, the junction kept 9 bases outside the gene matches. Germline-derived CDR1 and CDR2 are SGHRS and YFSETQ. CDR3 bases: TGCGCCAGCAGCATAACCGGGACAGGGTCAGGGGCCAACGTCCTGACTTTC. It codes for CASSITGTGSGANVLTF.

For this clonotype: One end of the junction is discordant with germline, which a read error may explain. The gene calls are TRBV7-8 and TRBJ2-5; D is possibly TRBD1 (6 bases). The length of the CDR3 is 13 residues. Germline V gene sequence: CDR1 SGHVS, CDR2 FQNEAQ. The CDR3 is CAGSQGRRETQYF. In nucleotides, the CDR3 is TGTGCCGGCAGCCAGGGGCGAAGAGAGACCCAGTACTTC.

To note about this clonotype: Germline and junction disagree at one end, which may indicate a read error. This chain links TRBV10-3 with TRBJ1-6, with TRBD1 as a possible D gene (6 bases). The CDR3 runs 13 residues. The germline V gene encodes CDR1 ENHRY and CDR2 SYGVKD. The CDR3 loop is CAITPGVNPPLHF. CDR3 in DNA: TGTGCCATCACCCCAGGGGTTAATCCACCCCTCCACTTT.

As DNA, the CDR3 is TGCAGTGCTACGGACAGGGCACGGGATTCACCCCTCCACTTT. It translates to CSATDRARDSPLHF. The chain links TRBV20-1 to TRBJ1-6; 8 bases agree with TRBD1. V lost 4 bases, J lost 8 bases, and 7 bases stayed unmatched. Germline CDR1 DFQATT, CDR2 SNEGSKA (reference sequence). The CDR3 is 14 residues long.

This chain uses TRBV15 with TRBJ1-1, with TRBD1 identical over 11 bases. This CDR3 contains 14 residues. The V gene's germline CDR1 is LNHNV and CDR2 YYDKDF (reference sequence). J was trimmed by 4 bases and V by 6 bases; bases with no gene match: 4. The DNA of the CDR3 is TGTGCCACCAGTAGGGACAGGGGGGCCACTGAAGCTTTCTTT. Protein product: CATSRDRGATEAFF. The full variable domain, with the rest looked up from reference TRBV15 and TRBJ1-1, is DAMVIQNPRYQVTQFGKPVTLSCSQTLNHNVMYWYQQKSSQAPKLLFHYYDKDFNNEADTPDNFQSRRPNTSFCFLDIRSPGLGDTAMYLCATSRDRGATEAFFGQGTRLTVV.

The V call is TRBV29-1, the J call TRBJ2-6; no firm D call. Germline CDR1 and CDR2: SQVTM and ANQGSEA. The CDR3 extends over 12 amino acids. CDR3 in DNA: TGCGCGTGTATCCGGGGGGCCAACGTCCTGACTTTC. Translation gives CACIRGANVLTF.

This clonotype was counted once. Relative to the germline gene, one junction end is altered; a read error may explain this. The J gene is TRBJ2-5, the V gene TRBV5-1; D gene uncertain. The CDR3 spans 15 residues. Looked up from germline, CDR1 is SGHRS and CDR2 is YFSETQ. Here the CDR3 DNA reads TGCGCCAGCAGCTTGGTCCAGTCCACCCAAGAGACCCAGTGCTTC. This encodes CASSLVQSTQETQCF.

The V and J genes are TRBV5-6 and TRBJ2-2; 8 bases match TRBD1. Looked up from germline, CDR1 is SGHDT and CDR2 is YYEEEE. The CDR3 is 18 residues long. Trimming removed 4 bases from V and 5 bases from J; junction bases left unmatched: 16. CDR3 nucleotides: TGTGCCAGCAGCCCAAACCCGGACAGGGCGGTGTTGACCGGGGAGCTGTTTTTT. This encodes CASSPNPDRAVLTGELFF.